This passage covers 24 T cell receptor beta chains from one sample sequenced in a study of OX40 agonist ivuxolimab in advanced cancers. Generated by immunoSEQ multiplex PCR, the TCRdb table keeps only in-frame clones and is missing some. The sample has about 24,000 clones; around 80% are singletons. This sample comprised CD4+ or CD8+ T cells sorted from blood, obtained in a trial of the OX40 agonist ivuxolimab. These receptors all come from an adult with an advanced solid tumor such as melanoma, head and neck, liver or kidney cancer.

The gene calls are TRBV19 and TRBJ1-2; D call uncertain. The CDR3 runs to 15 residues. The germline V gene has CDR1 LNHDA and CDR2 SQIVND (reference sequence). CDR3 amino acids: CATATLAGVLSGYTF. The CDR3 DNA sequence: TGTGCAACCGCCACCTTAGCAGGCGTTTTGTCTGGCTACACCTTC. Full variable domain (outside the CDR3, taken from reference TRBV19 and TRBJ1-2): DGGITQSPKYLFRKEGQNVTLSCEQNLNHDAMYWYRQDPGQGLRLIYYSQIVNDFQKGDIAEGYSVSREKKESFPLTVTSAQKNPTAFYLCATATLAGVLSGYTFGSGTRLTVV.

This rearrangement joins TRBV7-8 to TRBJ1-1; D remains unclear. With 4 bases removed from V and 3 bases from J, the gap between germline ends came to 15 bases. CDR3 size: 15 residues. Germline-derived CDR1 and CDR2 are SGHVS and FQNEAQ. Written as DNA, the CDR3 is TGTGCCAGCAGCTCCAGAACTTCCTCCTACACTGAAGCTTTCTTT. It codes for CASSSRTSSYTEAFF.

The chain links TRBV6-1 to TRBJ1-5; no definite D call. Per germline, CDR1 MNHNS and CDR2 SASEGT. This CDR3 is 14 amino acids long. The germline V and J ends were trimmed by 3 bases and 4 bases, with 10 bases remaining between them. The chain's CDR3 is CASSDQHRNQPQHF. The CDR3 nucleotides read TGTGCCAGCAGTGACCAGCACAGAAATCAGCCCCAGCATTTT.

This chain joins TRBV11-2 and TRBJ1-3; tentative D call: TRBD1 (5 bases). The CDR3 is made up of 15 amino acids. The V and J ends lost 2 bases and 4 bases respectively, with 12 bases between them. CDR1 SGHAT and CDR2 FQNNGV come from the germline V gene. CDR3 amino acids: CASSLYRGTGNTIYF. CDR3 nucleotides: TGTGCCAGCAGCTTATACCGGGGCACAGGAAACACCATATATTTT. The complete variable domain, with remaining parts taken from reference TRBV11-2 and TRBJ1-3, reads EAGVAQSPRYKIIEKRQSVAFWCNPISGHATLYWYQQILGQGPKLLIQFQNNGVVDDSQLPKDRFSAERLKGVDSTLKIQPAKLEDSAVYLCASSLYRGTGNTIYFGEGSWLTVV.

This clone occurred once. The chain has TRBV10-1 and TRBJ1-3, with 9 bases identical to TRBD1. Germline values: CDR1 WNHNN, CDR2 SYGVQD (reference sequence). V shed 11 bases and J 4 bases; nucleotides not matched to a gene: 9. This CDR3 contains 14 residues. CDR3 residues: CARPPGQGGNTIYF. CDR3 sequence (DNA): TGCGCCCGGCCCCCGGGACAGGGCGGAAACACCATATATTTT.

The genes are TRBV7-3 and TRBJ1-3; D is ambiguous. V dropped 2 bases and J dropped 2 bases, with 13 bases sitting between them. The germline gives CDR1 SGHTA, CDR2 FQGTGA. The CDR3 spans 16 residues. For the CDR3, the DNA is TGTGCCAGCAGCTTAGAAGCCAGACTTCCTGGAAACACCATATATTTT. Protein product: CASSLEARLPGNTIYF.

The genes are TRBV6-1 and TRBJ1-3; no clear D. Per germline, CDR1 MNHNS and CDR2 SASEGT. The ends were cut back, 4 bases at V and 0 bases at J, with 7 bases in the middle. The CDR3 loop spans 14 amino acids. The CDR3 is CASSGDISGNTIYF. The CDR3, as DNA: TGTGCCAGCAGTGGCGACATCTCTGGAAACACCATATATTTT.

The J gene is TRBJ1-5, the V gene TRBV19, with 8 bases aligning to TRBD1. The CDR3 consists of 17 residues. Germline lookup yields CDR1 LNHDA and CDR2 SQIVND (reference sequence). With 4 bases clipped from V and 6 bases from J, the junction kept 14 bases outside the gene matches. Written as DNA, the CDR3 is TGTGCCAGTAGTAACCCACAGGACAGGGTCCGGGGTCAGCCCCAGCATTTT. Amino acids: CASSNPQDRVRGQPQHF.

This clone was counted between two and nine times. The chain carries TRBV5-1 and TRBJ2-3; D call uncertain. The V end lost 6 bases, the J end lost 0 bases, and 11 bases lay between the germline ends. Germline V gene data show CDR1 as SGHRS and CDR2 as YFSETQ. CDR3 length: 14 amino acids. The CDR3 sequence: CASTPQVSTDTQYF. The CDR3 DNA reads TGCGCCAGCACCCCCCAAGTCAGCACAGATACGCAGTATTTT. The entire variable domain, with the rest obtained from reference TRBV5-1 and TRBJ2-3, is as follows: KAGVTQTPRYLIKTRGQQVTLSCSPISGHRSVSWYQQTPGQGLQFLFEYFSETQRNKGNFPGRFSGRQFSNSRSEMNVSTLELGDSALYLCASTPQVSTDTQYFGPGTRLTVL.

The chain uses TRBV28 and TRBJ1-2, with 11 bases identical to TRBD1. Germline loops: CDR1 MDHEN, CDR2 SYDVKM. Unmatched junction bases numbered 5, after V lost 5 bases and J lost 6 bases. The CDR3 runs to 14 residues. The CDR3 DNA follows: TGTGCCAGCAGTCCCCCGGACAGGGGGCATGGCTACACCTTC. It yields the protein CASSPPDRGHGYTF.

V gene TRBV5-6 combines with J gene TRBJ1-5, with 8 positions matching TRBD1. Per germline, CDR1 SGHDT and CDR2 YYEEEE. V lost 3 bases to trimming and J lost 0 bases; unmatched junction nucleotides: 8. The CDR3 length is 17 residues. CDR3 coding DNA: TGTGCCAGCAGCTCGGACAGGGACCTTTATAGCAATCAGCCCCAGCATTTT. It is translated as CASSSDRDLYSNQPQHF.

The chain carries TRBV5-4 and TRBJ1-4; 8 bases agree with TRBD1. The germline V gene encodes CDR1 SGHNT and CDR2 YYREEE (reference sequence). The length of the CDR3 is 18 residues. Germline trimming cut 4 bases from V and 7 bases from J; bases unmatched to any gene: 18. The CDR3 loop reads CASSPGGARRGAGEKLFF. In nucleotides, the CDR3 is TGTGCCAGCAGCCCAGGGGGCGCAAGGAGGGGCGCGGGTGAAAAACTGTTTTTT.

The V call is TRBV27, the J call TRBJ2-2; D might be TRBD2 (5 bases). Germline lookup yields CDR1 MNHEY and CDR2 SMNVEV (reference sequence). Trimming cost V 2 bases and J 6 bases, with 19 bases left between them. The CDR3 contains 17 residues. The CDR3 reads CASSLRLDGISPGELFF. CDR3 DNA sequence: TGTGCCAGCAGTTTACGTCTTGACGGGATTTCTCCCGGGGAGCTGTTTTTT.

The rearrangement links TRBV7-2 to TRBJ2-7; 7 nucleotides align to TRBD1. The CDR3 totals 16 residues. The J segment lost 1 base and the V segment lost 5 bases, leaving 11 bases of the junction unmatched. Germline assignment: CDR1 SGHTA and CDR2 FQGNSA. Here the CDR3 DNA reads TGTGCCAGCAGCCCATACCCTGGGACAGCTTCCTACGAGCAGTACTTC. Protein product: CASSPYPGTASYEQYF.

V is TRBV7-2 and J is TRBJ1-5, with TRBD1 identical over 7 bases. Germline trimming cut 0 bases from V and 7 bases from J; bases unmatched to any gene: 6. This CDR3 has 15 amino acids. Germline V gives CDR1 SGHTA, CDR2 FQGNSA. The CDR3 nucleotides read TGTGCCAGCAGCTTAGCAGGGGGCCAGGGGCAGCCCCAGCATTTT. Protein product: CASSLAGGQGQPQHF. The variable domain in full, with the rest retrieved from reference TRBV7-2 and TRBJ1-5, is GAGVSQSPSNKVTEKGKDVELRCDPISGHTALYWYRQSLGQGLEFLIYFQGNSAPDKSGLPSDRFSAERTGGSVSTLTIQRTQQEDSAVYLCASSLAGGQGQPQHFGDGTRLSIL.

Remarks on this clone: Other DNA sequences in the same sample also yield this CDR3. The chain couples TRBV27 to TRBJ2-6, with a possible D match to TRBD1 (5 bases). V was trimmed by 2 bases and J by 0 bases, leaving 17 bases between them. The V gene's germline CDR1 is MNHEY and CDR2 SMNVEV (reference sequence). The CDR3 has 19 residues. CDR3 amino acids: CASSLLYPGFPSGANVLTF. CDR3 coding DNA: TGTGCCAGCAGTTTACTCTACCCAGGGTTCCCCTCTGGGGCCAACGTCCTGACTTTC.

J is TRBJ1-1 and V is TRBV30; 7 nucleotides line up with TRBD1. The CDR3 has 14 amino acids. Germline lookup yields CDR1 GTSNPN and CDR2 SVGIG (reference sequence). V shed 0 bases, J shed 8 bases, and the junction held 9 bases outside the gene matches. CDR3 DNA: TGTGCCTGGAGTGTACTAAAGGCACAGGGGGAAGCTTTCTTT. Translation gives CAWSVLKAQGEAFF.

The table lists this clone with a count of one. The chain carries TRBV5-1 and TRBJ1-1; TRBD1 might be the D (5 bases). With 0 bases removed from V and 1 base from J, the gap between germline ends came to 13 bases. The length of the CDR3 is 16 residues. Germline V gene sequence: CDR1 SGHRS, CDR2 YFSETQ. The chain's CDR3 is CASSLVSGASNTEAFF. The CDR3 coding sequence is TGCGCCAGCAGCTTGGTATCCGGGGCCTCGAACACTGAAGCTTTCTTT. The whole variable domain, filled in from reference TRBV5-1 and TRBJ1-1, reads KAGVTQTPRYLIKTRGQQVTLSCSPISGHRSVSWYQQTPGQGLQFLFEYFSETQRNKGNFPGRFSGRQFSNSRSEMNVSTLELGDSALYLCASSLVSGASNTEAFFGQGTRLTVV.

The rearrangement links TRBV5-5 to TRBJ2-7; 7 bases are shared with TRBD1. Germline lookup yields CDR1 SGHKS and CDR2 YYEKEE (reference sequence). J was trimmed by 0 bases and V by 3 bases; bases with no gene match: 6. The CDR3 runs to 15 residues. The CDR3 nucleotides read TGTGCCAGCAGCTACCGACAGGGATCCTCCTACGAGCAGTACTTC. This translates into CASSYRQGSSYEQYF.

V gene TRBV5-1 combines with J gene TRBJ2-4; 11 nucleotides align to TRBD1. V lost 4 bases and J lost 1; bases outside the gene matches: 10. CDR3 length: 18 residues. Looked up from germline, CDR1 is SGHRS and CDR2 is YFSETQ. In nucleotides, the CDR3 is TGCGCCAGCAGCCCGGACGGACAGGGGGCTCTCGCCAAAAACATTCAGTACTTC. Translation gives CASSPDGQGALAKNIQYF.

CDR3 nucleotide sequence: TGTGCCAGCAGTGTTACGGGCCAGGCCTACGAGCAGTACTTC. As protein: CASSVTGQAYEQYF. The chain has TRBV2 and TRBJ2-7, with D unclear. V gave up 4 bases and J gave up 2 bases, with 12 bases separating them. In germline, CDR1 is SNHLY, CDR2 FYNNEI. CDR3 length: 14 amino acids.

The chain recombines TRBV19 with TRBJ1-1; TRBD1 matches at 9 bases. CDR1 LNHDA and CDR2 SQIVND come from the germline V gene (reference sequence). The CDR3 is made up of 16 amino acids. With 8 bases clipped from V and 2 bases from J, the junction kept 12 bases outside the gene matches. CDR3 bases: TGTGCCAGTGGACCCGGGACAGGGTGGAGAAACACTGAAGCTTTCTTT. The encoded protein is CASGPGTGWRNTEAFF.

Remarks on this clone: Other DNA sequences in the sample encode the same CDR3. The V call is TRBV28, the J call TRBJ2-7; no firm D call. Deletions cut 4 bases from V and 1 base from J, with 5 bases between. Germline-derived CDR1 and CDR2 are MDHEN and SYDVKM. CDR3 length: 12 residues. CDR3 region: CASSSGSYEQYF. DNA of the CDR3: TGTGCCAGCAGTTCCGGGTCCTACGAGCAGTACTTC.

This chain connects TRBV5-1 to TRBJ2-7, with 8 bases matching TRBD1. Germline CDR1 SGHRS, CDR2 YFSETQ. CDR3 size: 16 residues. Trimming took 4 bases from V and 0 from J; bases not matched to a gene: 9. CDR3 loop: CASSPGTGPNSYEQYF. Written as DNA, the CDR3 is TGCGCCAGCAGCCCCGGGACAGGCCCGAACTCCTACGAGCAGTACTTC.